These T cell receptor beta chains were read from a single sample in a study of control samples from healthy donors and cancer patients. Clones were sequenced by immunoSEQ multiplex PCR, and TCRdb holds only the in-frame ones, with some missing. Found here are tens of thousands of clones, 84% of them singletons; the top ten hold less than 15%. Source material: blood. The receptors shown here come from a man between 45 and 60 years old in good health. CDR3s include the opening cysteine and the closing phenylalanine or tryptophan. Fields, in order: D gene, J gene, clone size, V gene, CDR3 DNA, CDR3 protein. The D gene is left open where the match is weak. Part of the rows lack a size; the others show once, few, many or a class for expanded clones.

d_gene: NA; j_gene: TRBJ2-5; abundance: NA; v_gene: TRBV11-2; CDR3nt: TGTGCCAGCAGCTTAGCCTCCGGGCTTGGGGAGACCCAGTACTTC; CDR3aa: CASSLASGLGETQYF
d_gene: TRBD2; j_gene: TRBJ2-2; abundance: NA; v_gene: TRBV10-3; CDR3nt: TGTGCCATTCCTAGGAGCGGGAGCTACACCGGGGAGCTGTTTTTT; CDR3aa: CAIPRSGSYTGELFF
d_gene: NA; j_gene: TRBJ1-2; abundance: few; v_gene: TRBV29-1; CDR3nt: TGCAGCGTTGAGACAGGCGCTAATAGAATTAGCTACACCTTC; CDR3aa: CSVETGANRISYTF
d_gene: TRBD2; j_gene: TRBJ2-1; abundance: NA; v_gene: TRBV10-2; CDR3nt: TGCGCCAGCAGCCGAGGACTAGCCGCCAATGAGCAGTTCTTC; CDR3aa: CASSRGLAANEQFF
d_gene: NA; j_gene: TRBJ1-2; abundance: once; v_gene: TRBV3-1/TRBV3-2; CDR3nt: TGTGCCAGCAGCCAAGAGGGAGGCGGCTCCGGCTACACCTTC; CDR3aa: CASSQEGGGSGYTF
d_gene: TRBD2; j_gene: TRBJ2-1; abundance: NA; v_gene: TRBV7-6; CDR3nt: TGTGCCAGCAGCCTTAGCGGGAGTGCGTACAATGAGCAGTTCTTC; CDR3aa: CASSLSGSAYNEQFF
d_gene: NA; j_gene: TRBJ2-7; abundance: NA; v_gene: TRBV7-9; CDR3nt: TGTGCCAGCAGCCATCCCGAGGGCCGGGGAGGAGAGCAGTACTTC; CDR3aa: CASSHPEGRGGEQYF
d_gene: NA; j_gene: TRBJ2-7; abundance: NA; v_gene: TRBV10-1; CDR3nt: TGCGCCAGCAGCTATCACTCCTACGAGCAGTACTTC; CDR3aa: CASSYHSYEQYF
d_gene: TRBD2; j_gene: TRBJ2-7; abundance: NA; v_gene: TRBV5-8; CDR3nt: TGTGCCAGCAGCTGGCGTGGTCCTAGCGGGGGTCTTTCCTACGAGCAGTACTTC; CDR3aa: CASSWRGPSGGLSYEQYF
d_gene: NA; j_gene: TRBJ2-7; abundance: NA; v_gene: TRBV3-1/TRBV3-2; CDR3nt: TGTGCCAGCAGCAGAAGCGATCTCTCCTACGAGCAGTACTTC; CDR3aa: CASSRSDLSYEQYF
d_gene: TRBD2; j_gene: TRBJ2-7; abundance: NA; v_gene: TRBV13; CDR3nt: TGTGCCAGCAGCTTAGGCCTATATCGGAGCGGGAGCAACGAGCAGTACTTC; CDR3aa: CASSLGLYRSGSNEQYF
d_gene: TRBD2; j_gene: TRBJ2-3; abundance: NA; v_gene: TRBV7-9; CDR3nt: TGTGCCAGCAGCCCAGGGGTCGGGACTAGCGGGAGGGTTGCAGATACGCAGTATTTT; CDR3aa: CASSPGVGTSGRVADTQYF
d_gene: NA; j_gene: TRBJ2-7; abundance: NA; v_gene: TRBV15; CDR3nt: TGTGCCACCAGCAGAGATGTCGGTTACGAGCAGTACTTC; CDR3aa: CATSRDVGYEQYF
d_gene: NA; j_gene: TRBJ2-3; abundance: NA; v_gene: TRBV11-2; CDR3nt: TGTGCCAGCGGCCGAGATACGCAGTATTTT; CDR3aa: CASGRDTQYF
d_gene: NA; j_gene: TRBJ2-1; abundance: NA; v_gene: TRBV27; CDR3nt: TGTGCCAGCAGTTTAACCAGACCAGCGGCAGGGAGTTACAATGAGCAGTTCTTC; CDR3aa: CASSLTRPAAGSYNEQFF
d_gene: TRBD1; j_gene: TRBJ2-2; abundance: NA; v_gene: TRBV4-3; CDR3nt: TGCGCCAGCAGCCAAGTTTGGGGGACAGTGAACACCGGGGAGCTGTTTTTT; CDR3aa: CASSQVWGTVNTGELFF
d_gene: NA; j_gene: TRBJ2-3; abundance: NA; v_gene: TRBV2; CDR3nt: TGTGCCAGCAAACCAGGGGTTGTGACAGATACGCAGTATTTT; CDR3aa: CASKPGVVTDTQYF
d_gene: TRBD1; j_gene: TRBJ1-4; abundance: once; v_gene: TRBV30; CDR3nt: TGTGCCTGGAGTGTAGGGGGCTCAACTAATGAAAAACTGTTTTTT; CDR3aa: CAWSVGGSTNEKLFF
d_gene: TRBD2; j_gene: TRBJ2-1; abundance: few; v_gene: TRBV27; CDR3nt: TGTGCCAGCAGTTTAATTACGGGACTAGCGGGGATTAGCTCCTACAATGAGCAGTTCTTC; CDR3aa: CASSLITGLAGISSYNEQFF
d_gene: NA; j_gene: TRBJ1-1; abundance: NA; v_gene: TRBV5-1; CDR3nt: TGCGCCAGCAGCTTGTCGGGGGGGAACACTGAAGCTTTCTTT; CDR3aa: CASSLSGGNTEAFF
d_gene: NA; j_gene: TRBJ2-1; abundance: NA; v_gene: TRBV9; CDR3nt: TGTGCCAGCAGCGTAGGTAGAAATGAGCAGTTCTTC; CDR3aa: CASSVGRNEQFF
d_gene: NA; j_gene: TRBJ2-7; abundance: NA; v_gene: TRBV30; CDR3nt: TGTGCCTGGAGTGTACAGGGAGCGCACGAGCAGTACTTC; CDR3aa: CAWSVQGAHEQYF
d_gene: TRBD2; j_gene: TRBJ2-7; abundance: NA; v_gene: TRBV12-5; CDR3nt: TGTGCTAGTGGTTTGGTATTGGGTCTAGCGGGAACCTACGAGCAGTACTTC; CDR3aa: CASGLVLGLAGTYEQYF
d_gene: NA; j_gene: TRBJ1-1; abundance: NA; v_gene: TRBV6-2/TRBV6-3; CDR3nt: TGTGCCAGCAGTATACCCGCCAGGGGTAACACTGAAGCTTTCTTT; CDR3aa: CASSIPARGNTEAFF
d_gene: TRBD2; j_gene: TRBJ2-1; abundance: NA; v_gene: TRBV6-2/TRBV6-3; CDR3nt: TGTGCCAGCAGTTACGGTGCAGCGGGAGGGCCACTGAATGAGCAGTTCTTC; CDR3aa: CASSYGAAGGPLNEQFF
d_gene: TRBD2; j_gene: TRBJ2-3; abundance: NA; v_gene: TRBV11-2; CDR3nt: TGTGCCAGCAGCCCCCGGGGGGAGAATACGCAGTATTTT; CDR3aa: CASSPRGENTQYF
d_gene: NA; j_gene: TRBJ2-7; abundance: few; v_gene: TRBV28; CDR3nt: TGTGCCAGCAGTCTGTGGGACGCAAACTACGAGCAGTACTTC; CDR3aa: CASSLWDANYEQYF
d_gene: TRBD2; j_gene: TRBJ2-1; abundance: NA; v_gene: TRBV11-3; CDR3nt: TGTGCCAGCAGCTTAGATCTCGCTAGCGGGAGTATGTTCTTC; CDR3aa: CASSLDLASGSMFF
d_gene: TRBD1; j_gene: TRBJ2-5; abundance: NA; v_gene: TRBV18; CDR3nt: TGTGCCAGCTCATCGACAGGGGGCGTCGGAGAGACCCAGTACTTC; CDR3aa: CASSSTGGVGETQYF
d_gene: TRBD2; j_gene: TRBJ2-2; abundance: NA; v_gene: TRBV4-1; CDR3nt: TGCGCCAGCAGCCCCGGACTAGCGGGTCTAGACACCGGGGAGCTGTTTTTT; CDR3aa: CASSPGLAGLDTGELFF
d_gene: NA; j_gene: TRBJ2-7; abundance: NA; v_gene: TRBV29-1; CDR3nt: TGCAGCATCGCCTCCGGGCCGGGGATAGAGCAGTACTTC; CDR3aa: CSIASGPGIEQYF
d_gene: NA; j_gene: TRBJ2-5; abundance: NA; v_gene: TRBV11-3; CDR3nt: TGTGCCAGCAGCTTGTCGCTACAAGAGACCCAGTACTTC; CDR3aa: CASSLSLQETQYF
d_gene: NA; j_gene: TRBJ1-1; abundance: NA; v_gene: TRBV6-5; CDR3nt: TGTGCCAGCAGTTACCCCCCCGGGACGAGAAACACTGAAGCTTTCTTT; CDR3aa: CASSYPPGTRNTEAFF
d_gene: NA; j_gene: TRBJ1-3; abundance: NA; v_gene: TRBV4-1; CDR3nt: TGCGCCAGCAGCGAAAGCCGGACACCGCCAGGTACCATATATTTT; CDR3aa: CASSESRTPPGTIYF
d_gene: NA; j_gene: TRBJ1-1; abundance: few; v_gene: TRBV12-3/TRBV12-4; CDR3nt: TGTGCCAGCAGTTTCGTCCCGAACACTGAAGCTTTCTTT; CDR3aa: CASSFVPNTEAFF
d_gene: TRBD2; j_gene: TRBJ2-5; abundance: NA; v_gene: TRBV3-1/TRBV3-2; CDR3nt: TGTGCCAGCAGCCCTATCGGACTAGCGGGAAAGGGGACCCAGTACTTC; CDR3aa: CASSPIGLAGKGTQYF
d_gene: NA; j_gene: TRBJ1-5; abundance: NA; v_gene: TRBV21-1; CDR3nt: TGTGCCAGCGCGAAAGAGCAGCATTTT; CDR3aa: CASAKEQHF
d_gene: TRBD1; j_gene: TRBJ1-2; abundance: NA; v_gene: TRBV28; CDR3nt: TGTGCCAGCAGTTCCAGCTCATGGACAGGGGACTATGGCTACACCTTC; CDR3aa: CASSSSSWTGDYGYTF
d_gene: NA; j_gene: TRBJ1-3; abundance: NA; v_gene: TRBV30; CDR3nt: TGTGCCTGGAGCCCCCCCGGTTCTGGAAACACCATATATTTT; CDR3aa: CAWSPPGSGNTIYF
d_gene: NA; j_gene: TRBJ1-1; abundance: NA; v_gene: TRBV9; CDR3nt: TGTGCCAGCAGCGCAGGCGGGTGGGGCGGCACTGAAGCTTTCTTT; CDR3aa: CASSAGGWGGTEAFF
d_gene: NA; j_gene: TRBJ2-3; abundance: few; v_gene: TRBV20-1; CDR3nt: TGCAGTGCTAGAGGTTTGGGTACGCAGTATTTT; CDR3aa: CSARGLGTQYF
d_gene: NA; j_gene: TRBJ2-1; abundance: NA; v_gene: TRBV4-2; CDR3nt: TGTGCCAGCAGCCAAGAGAGGGACTTCTACAATGAGCAGTTCTTC; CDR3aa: CASSQERDFYNEQFF
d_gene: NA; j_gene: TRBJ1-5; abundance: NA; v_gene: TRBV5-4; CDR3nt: TGTGCCAGCAGCTTGGGACCGATCAATCAGCCCCAGCATTTT; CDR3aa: CASSLGPINQPQHF
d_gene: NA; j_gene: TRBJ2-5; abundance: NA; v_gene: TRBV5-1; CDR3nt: TGCGCCAGCAGCTCGTACCAAGAGACCCAGTACTTC; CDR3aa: CASSSYQETQYF
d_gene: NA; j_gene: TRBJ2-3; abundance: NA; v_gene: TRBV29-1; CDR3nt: TGCAGCGTTGGCGTCGGTTCTAGCACAGATACGCAGTATTTT; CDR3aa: CSVGVGSSTDTQYF
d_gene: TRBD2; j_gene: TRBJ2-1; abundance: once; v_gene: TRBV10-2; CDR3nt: TGCGCCAGCAGGGGGACTAGCCCTCTCTACAATGAGCAGTTCTTC; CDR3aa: CASRGTSPLYNEQFF
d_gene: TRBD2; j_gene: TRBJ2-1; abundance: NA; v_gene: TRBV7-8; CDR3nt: TGTGCCAGCAGTTGGGCTAGCGGGTACAATGAGCAGTTCTTC; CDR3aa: CASSWASGYNEQFF
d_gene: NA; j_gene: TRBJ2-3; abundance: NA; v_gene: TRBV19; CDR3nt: TGTGCCAGTAGCACTGAAGTCACAGATACGCAGTATTTT; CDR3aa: CASSTEVTDTQYF
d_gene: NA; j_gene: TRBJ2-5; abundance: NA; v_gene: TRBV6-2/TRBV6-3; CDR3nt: TGTGCCAGCAGTTCCCAACGTTGGGGGCAAGAGACCCAGTACTTC; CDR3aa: CASSSQRWGQETQYF
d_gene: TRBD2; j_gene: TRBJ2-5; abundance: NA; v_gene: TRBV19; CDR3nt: TGTGCCAGTAGTATTCTCCTAGCGGGAGAGCATCGCCACTTC; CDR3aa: CASSILLAGEHRHF
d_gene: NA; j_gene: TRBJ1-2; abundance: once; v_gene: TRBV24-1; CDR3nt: TGTGCCACCAGTGATGACACTGGCTACACCTTC; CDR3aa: CATSDDTGYTF
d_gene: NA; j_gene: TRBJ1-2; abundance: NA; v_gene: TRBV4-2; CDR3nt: TGTGCCAGCAGCCAAGATGTGACTGCCGGAGCCTATGGCTACACCTTC; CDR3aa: CASSQDVTAGAYGYTF